One sample yielded the 14 T cell receptor beta chains listed below, sequenced in a study of blood T cell repertoires in COVID-19. Sequenced by immunoSEQ multiplex PCR; TCRdb stores in-frame clones only, minus some. The sample has more than 85,000 clones; about four fifths are singletons. Sequencing was done on a sample of peripheral blood. The source is a woman at least 80 years old with acute or convalescent COVID-19.

The chain combines TRBV6-2 or TRBV6-3 with TRBJ1-5, with D perhaps matching TRBD1 (6 bases). The CDR3 has 14 amino acids. V lost 6 bases and J 9 bases, leaving 18 bases between the germline ends. The V gene's germline CDR1 is MNHEY and CDR2 SVGEGT. CDR3 nucleotides: TGTGCCAGCAGCCCGGGGGCCAGGAACTTGCCCCAGCATTTT. Its translation: CASSPGARNLPQHF.

The chain links TRBV21-1 to TRBJ1-1. TRBV21-1 is termed a pseudogene. This CDR3 has 12 residues. The CDR3 nucleotides are TGTGCCAGCAGCAATGGCCGAAGAGGAGCTTTCTTT. This codes for CASSNGRRGAFF.

The rearrangement links TRBV9 to TRBJ2-3; TRBD2 matches at 9 bases. CDR3 length: 17 residues. The germline CDR1 and CDR2 sequences are SGDLS and YYNGEE. Germline trimming cut 6 bases from V and 3 bases from J; bases unmatched to any gene: 14. DNA for the CDR3: TGTGCCAGCACCCCCTGGGTGGGAGCGGGAGGAACAGATACGCAGTATTTT. Protein: CASTPWVGAGGTDTQYF.

CDR3: CASSAETVSYNEQFF. DNA of the CDR3: TGTGCCAGCAGCGCGGAGACAGTCTCCTACAATGAGCAGTTCTTC. J is TRBJ2-1 and V is TRBV5-4, with D perhaps matching TRBD1 (5 bases). Trimming pared 4 bases from V and 0 bases from J, leaving 11 bases between. Per germline, CDR1 SGHNT and CDR2 YYREEE (reference sequence). This CDR3 has 15 residues.

This clone appeared once. CDR3 amino acids: CASSPLMRETGEQYF. CDR3 in DNA: TGTGCCAGCAGCCCGTTAATGCGGGAGACGGGGGAGCAGTACTTC. The chain combines TRBV11-2 with TRBJ2-7; the match to TRBD2 covers 7 bases. Germline CDR1 reads SGHAT; CDR2 reads FQNNGV. The V and J ends lost 5 bases and 7 bases, in that order; junction bases with no gene match: 14. This CDR3 has 15 residues.

The V call is TRBV5-1, the J call TRBJ1-1; a possible D gene is TRBD1 (5 bases). The CDR3 extends over 15 amino acids. Germline V lookup: CDR1 SGHRS, CDR2 YFSETQ. V lost 1 base and J lost 1, with 11 bases in between. The CDR3 sequence: CASSLSGTGNTEAFF. CDR3 DNA: TGCGCCAGCAGCTTGTCAGGGACTGGGAACACTGAAGCTTTCTTT.

This chain links TRBV29-1 with TRBJ2-5, with D possibly being TRBD1 (6 bases). The V end was cut by 5 bases, the J end by 5 bases, with 12 bases between. Germline V gene lookup returns CDR1 SQVTM and CDR2 ANQGSEA. This CDR3 contains 12 residues. This CDR3 reads CSVSQGLETQYF. The CDR3, as DNA: TGCAGCGTTTCCCAGGGGTTGGAGACCCAGTACTTC.

This clone was seen a single time. The chain is built from TRBV20-1 and TRBJ2-5, with TRBD2 identical over 8 bases. The V gene end was trimmed by 3 bases and the J gene end by 1 base; junction bases not matched to a gene: 7. The germline V gene encodes CDR1 DFQATT and CDR2 SNEGSKA (reference sequence). The CDR3 contains 15 residues. The CDR3 DNA reads as TGCAGTGCTAGTCAGCCTAGCGGGCTCCAAGAGACCCAGTACTTC. This encodes CSASQPSGLQETQYF.

The chain uses TRBV5-4 and TRBJ2-1, with 12 bases aligning to TRBD2. V shed 3 bases, J shed 8 bases, and the junction held 9 bases outside the gene matches. CDR3 length: 16 amino acids. Germline CDR1 is SGHNT and CDR2 is YYREEE (reference sequence). CDR3 residues: CASSSYASGRAYEQFF. The CDR3 DNA follows: TGTGCCAGCAGCTCCTACGCTAGCGGGAGGGCCTATGAGCAGTTCTTC.

The rearrangement links TRBV28 to TRBJ2-7; D might be TRBD2 (5 bases). Per the germline V gene, CDR1 is MDHEN and CDR2 is SYDVKM. V lost 6 bases, J lost 4 bases, and 13 bases lay in between. This CDR3 is 13 amino acids long. The DNA of the CDR3 is TGTGCCAGCAGCGGAGGACTTCTTTACGAGCAGTACTTC. Translating it yields CASSGGLLYEQYF. The complete variable domain, with remaining parts taken from reference TRBV28 and TRBJ2-7, reads DVKVTQSSRYLVKRTGEKVFLECVQDMDHENMFWYRQDPGLGLRLIYFSYDVKMKEKGDIPEGYSVSREKKERFSLILESASTNQTSMYLCASSGGLLYEQYFGPGTRLTVT.

The chain's CDR3 is CASSLGLAGSTDTQYF. CDR3 nucleotide sequence: TGCGCCAGCAGCCTCGGACTAGCGGGGAGCACAGATACGCAGTATTTT. The rearrangement joins TRBV5-1 to TRBJ2-3; TRBD2 matches 12 bases. The CDR3 loop spans 16 amino acids. Per germline, CDR1 SGHRS and CDR2 YFSETQ. The V gene end was trimmed by 4 bases and the J gene end by 0 bases; junction bases not matched to a gene: 3.

The chain links TRBV19 to TRBJ2-1; 9 nucleotides align to TRBD1. Losses at the gene ends were 6 bases for V and 4 bases for J; bases not matched to a gene: 7. CDR1 and CDR2 (germline): LNHDA, SQIVND (reference sequence). The CDR3 consists of 15 residues. As DNA, the CDR3 is TGTGCCAGTAGATTCTCGACAGGGGGATACAATGAGCAGTTCTTC. Protein: CASRFSTGGYNEQFF.

This rearrangement joins TRBV11-3 to TRBJ1-1; a weak D match, TRBD1 (5 bases). Trimming shortened V by 5 bases and J by 9 bases, and 10 bases separated the two germline ends. CDR3 length: 11 residues. The V gene's germline CDR1 is SGHNT and CDR2 YENEEA. CDR3 nucleotide sequence: TGTGCCAGCAGCCCCGCGGGGCAAGCTTTCTTT. Its protein product is CASSPAGQAFF.

This clone appeared once. As DNA, the CDR3 is TGTGCCAGCAGCGCCCTGGGCTACACCGGGGAGCTGTTTTTT. This translates into CASSALGYTGELFF. The chain uses TRBV7-9 and TRBJ2-2; D unclear. This CDR3 has 14 residues. The germline V gene encodes CDR1 SEHNR and CDR2 FQNEAQ (reference sequence). The V end lost 5 bases, the J end lost 3 bases, and 10 bases lay between the germline ends.